A single TCR beta chain is shown here with its context. This sample is drawn from a study of T cell changes during pregnancy in multiple sclerosis. Sequencing was performed with immunoSEQ multiplex PCR; in TCRdb, only in-frame clones are kept and a portion is missing. The table records about 76,000 clones, 92% of them present only once. The CDR3 totals 17 residues. The V end was cut by 5 bases, the J end by 0 bases, with 19 bases between. Germline-derived CDR1 and CDR2 are MNHEY and SMNVEV (reference sequence). This chain connects TRBV27 to TRBJ1-2; D perhaps matches TRBD1 (6 bases). The sample in question was peripheral blood, obtained in the first trimester of pregnancy. The source is a female donor in good health, enrolled as a control in a pregnancy study. The CDR3 nucleotides read TGTGCCAGCAGTACTCACAGGGACCCGCAAGCTAACTATGGCTACACCTTC. Encoded protein: CASSTHRDPQANYGYTF.